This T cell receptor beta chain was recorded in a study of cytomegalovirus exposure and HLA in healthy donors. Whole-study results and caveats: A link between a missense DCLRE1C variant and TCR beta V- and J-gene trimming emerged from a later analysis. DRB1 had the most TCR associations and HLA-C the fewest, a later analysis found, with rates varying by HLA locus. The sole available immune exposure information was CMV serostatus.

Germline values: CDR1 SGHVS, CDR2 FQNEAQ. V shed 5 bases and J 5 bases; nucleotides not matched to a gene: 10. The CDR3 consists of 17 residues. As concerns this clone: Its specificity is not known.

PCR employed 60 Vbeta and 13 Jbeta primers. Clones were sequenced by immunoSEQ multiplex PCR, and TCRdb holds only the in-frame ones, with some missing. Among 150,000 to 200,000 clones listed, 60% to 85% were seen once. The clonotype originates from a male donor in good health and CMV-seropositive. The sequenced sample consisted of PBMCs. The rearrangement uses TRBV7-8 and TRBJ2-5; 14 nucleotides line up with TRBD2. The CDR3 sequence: CASSPRTSGGWEETQYF. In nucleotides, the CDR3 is TGTGCCAGCAGCCCTAGGACTAGCGGGGGGTGGGAGGAGACCCAGTACTTC.